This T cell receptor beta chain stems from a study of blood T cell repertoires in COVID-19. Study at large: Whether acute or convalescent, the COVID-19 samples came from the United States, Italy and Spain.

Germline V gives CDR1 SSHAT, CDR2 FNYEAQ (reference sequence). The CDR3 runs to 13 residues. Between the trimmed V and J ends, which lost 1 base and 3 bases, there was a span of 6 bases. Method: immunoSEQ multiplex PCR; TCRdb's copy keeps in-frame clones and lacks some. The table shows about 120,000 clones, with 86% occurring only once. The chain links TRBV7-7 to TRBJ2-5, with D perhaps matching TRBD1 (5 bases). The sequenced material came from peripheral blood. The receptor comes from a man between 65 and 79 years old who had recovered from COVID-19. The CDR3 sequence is CASSLDRKETQYF. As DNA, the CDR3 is TGTGCCAGCAGCTTAGACAGGAAAGAGACCCAGTACTTC.